This T cell receptor beta chain was obtained from a study of CD8 T cells in Susac syndrome (dated by TCRdb to about 2019). For context, the study as a whole: Whether CD8+ T cell activation and differentiation in Susac syndrome was antigen driven was tested using repertoire sequencing. The paper as a whole reports these results and caveats: The number of individuals in the TCR sequencing and HLA analysis was acknowledged as relatively small.

RNA was extracted with the RNeasy kit and roughly 0.5 to 1 ug was reverse transcribed using random hexamers. The immunoSEQ multiplex PCR assay, covering 54 Vbeta and 13 Jbeta segments, was used to amplify TCR beta CDR3 regions. PCR amplification bias was corrected using a synthetic template baseline for primer optimization and computational correction. The authors processed their data as follows. Reads were annotated to V, D and J genes per IMGT and analyzed with immunoSEQ Analyzer, keeping only productive sequences. Clonality was calculated as one minus the Shannon entropy normalized by log2 of the number of productive unique sequences. For each patient and control, public and private clones were evaluated among the 100 most prevalent clones. Susac-specific clones were defined as absent from healthy and MS cohorts, approximately 1,000 published viral clones and other ImmuneACCESS disease sequences. TCRdb trimmed the raw reads at Q25, called clones with MiXCR and kept productive beta chains. Merged by CDR3 protein, the rows form single entries marked with the most common genes and DNA. V and J calls and clone size were set by TCRdb, not the authors. The sample profile shows about 120,000 distinct CDR3 sequences; about 92% of them were found once. 0.093% of the sample rests with the top ten.

The CDR3, cysteine through phenylalanine, is 16 amino acids long. The retained sequence is limited to the CDR3, 48 bases, with the frame set at the first base. The germline V gene specifies MDHEN as CDR1 and SYDVKM as CDR2. V and J are truncated by 7 bases and 2 bases respectively, leaving an intervening sequence of 18 bases. Peripheral blood CD8+ and CD4+ T cells from healthy donors, Susac syndrome patients and multiple sclerosis patients were profiled by high-throughput TCR beta sequencing. Treatment-naive patients with stable or active relapsing-remitting disease fulfilling revised McDonald criteria were used as multiple sclerosis controls. Bulk CD8+ and CD4+ T cells were purified by magnetic negative isolation, whereas CD8+ TEMRA cells were enriched by FACS. Blood was drawn into EDTA tubes, processed within 24 hours, and PBMCs were isolated by density gradient centrifugation. PBMCs destined for TCR sequencing were cryopreserved in liquid nitrogen and later thawed in a 37 °C water bath. Purity of sorted or isolated CD4+, CD8+ and CD8+ TEMRA cells was at least 90%.

About this clonotype: No antigen is known for it. The input lacks base qualities; no much larger clone sits a single base away.

Recombination linked TRBV28 to TRBJ2-1, with the identity of the D gene unclear. This clonotype was obtained from a human donor with multiple sclerosis. The sequenced sample was CD4+ T cells from PBMCs. CDR3 region: CASIPPTPQPYNEQFF. The DNA sequence follows: TGTGCCAGCATACCCCCAACGCCACAACCCTACAATGAGCAGTTCTTC.